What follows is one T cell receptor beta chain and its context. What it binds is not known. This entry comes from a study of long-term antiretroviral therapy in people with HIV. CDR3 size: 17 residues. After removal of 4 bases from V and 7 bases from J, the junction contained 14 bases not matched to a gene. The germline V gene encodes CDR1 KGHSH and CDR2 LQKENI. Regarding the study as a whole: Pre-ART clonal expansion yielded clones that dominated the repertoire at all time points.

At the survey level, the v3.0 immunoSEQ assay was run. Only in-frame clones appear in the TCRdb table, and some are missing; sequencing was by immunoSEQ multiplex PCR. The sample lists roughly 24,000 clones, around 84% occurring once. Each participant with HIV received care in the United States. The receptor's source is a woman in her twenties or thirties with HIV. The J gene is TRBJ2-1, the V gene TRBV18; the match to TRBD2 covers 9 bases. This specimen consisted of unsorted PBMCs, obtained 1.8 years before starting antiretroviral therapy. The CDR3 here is CASSRRDAGGASNEQFF. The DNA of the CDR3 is TGTGCCAGCTCACGCCGCGACGCGGGGGGGGCCTCAAATGAGCAGTTCTTC.